Each of the 15 T cell receptor beta chains below was sequenced from the same sample in a study of T-cell reconstitution after alpha-beta-depleted transplantation in children. The library targeted TCRbeta and was prepared with unique molecular identifiers. TCRdb itself ran the PCR reads through MiXCR, one entry per CDR3 protein. The table records about 830,000 distinct CDR3 sequences, roughly 15% of them present only once. Here the sequenced sample was PBMCs, mostly from graft donor cells, taken 360 days after TCRalphabeta/CD19-depleted stem cell transplant. All receptors derive from a male patient aged 10 to 17 who had a stem cell transplant for acute lymphoblastic leukemia, so the T cells may come from the graft donor.

This rearrangement joins TRBV7-9 to TRBJ2-5, with D maybe TRBD2 (6 bases). CDR1 is SEHNR, CDR2 FQNEAQ, per germline (reference sequence). V was trimmed by 5 bases and J by 2 bases, leaving 12 bases between them. The CDR3 is 14 residues long. Here the CDR3 DNA reads TGTGCCAGCAGCCTACCCGGGACTCAAGAGACCCAGTACTTC. This sequence encodes CASSLPGTQETQYF. The variable domain in full, with the rest retrieved from reference TRBV7-9 and TRBJ2-5, is DTGVSQNPRHKITKRGQNVTFRCDPISEHNRLYWYRQTLGQGPEFLTYFQNEAQLEKSRLLSDRFSAERPKGSFSTLEIQRTEQGDSAMYLCASSLPGTQETQYFGPGTRLLVL.

As to this clonotype: Since a much larger clone is just one base distant, this may be a read error. This chain links TRBV5-1 with TRBJ2-1; D remains unclear. CDR3 length: 12 amino acids. From germline, CDR1 is SGHRS and CDR2 YFSETQ. The CDR3, as DNA: TGCGCCAGCAGCTTGGAGGGCTTACAGCAGATCTTC. Translation: CASSLEGLQQIF.

In its sample, this clonotype was seen a few times. V is TRBV5-4 and J is TRBJ2-3, with D tentatively TRBD2 (5 bases). Trimming removed 3 bases from V and 9 bases from J, with 20 bases in between. This CDR3 comprises 15 residues. Germline values: CDR1 SGHNT, CDR2 YYREEE (reference sequence). The CDR3 bases are TGTGCCAGCAGCTCGACAAGTGACTATTTTGACACGCAGTATTTT. Translating gives CASSSTSDYFDTQYF.

This sequence joins TRBV15 and TRBJ2-1; maybe TRBD1 (5 bases). This CDR3 spans 15 amino acids. V shed 5 bases and J shed 6 bases, with 17 bases lying between them. Germline loops: CDR1 LNHNV, CDR2 YYDKDF (reference sequence). The CDR3 sequence is CATSPMGPQVNEQFF. The CDR3 DNA reads as TGTGCCACCAGCCCGATGGGGCCCCAGGTCAATGAGCAGTTCTTC.

The V and J genes are TRBV12-3 or TRBV12-4 and TRBJ2-1; TRBD2 might be the D (5 bases). Between the trimmed V and J ends, which lost 4 bases and 0 bases, there was a span of 25 bases. This CDR3 has 20 residues. The DNA of the CDR3 is TGTGCCAGCAGTTCTAGACTCACCGACTACCTCCTCCACTCCTACAATGAGCAGTTCTTC. Translating gives CASSSRLTDYLLHSYNEQFF.

J is TRBJ1-5 and V is TRBV19, with a possible D match to TRBD1 (5 bases). Trimming stripped 1 base from V and 1 base from J, with 14 bases between. Germline CDR1 reads LNHDA; CDR2 reads SQIVND (reference sequence). The CDR3 loop spans 17 amino acids. The DNA of the CDR3 is TGTGCCAGTAGTATAGCGGGTCCAGGGAGGAGCAATCAGCCCCAGCATTTT. Residues: CASSIAGPGRSNQPQHF. The full variable domain, with the rest looked up from reference TRBV19 and TRBJ1-5, is DGGITQSPKYLFRKEGQNVTLSCEQNLNHDAMYWYRQDPGQGLRLIYYSQIVNDFQKGDIAEGYSVSREKKESFPLTVTSAQKNPTAFYLCASSIAGPGRSNQPQHFGDGTRLSIL.

This clonotype turned up a few times. The chain recombines TRBV20-1 with TRBJ2-1, with D perhaps TRBD2 (5 bases). This CDR3 is built from 16 residues. Germline CDR1 reads DFQATT; CDR2 reads SNEGSKA (reference sequence). The ends were cut back, 0 bases at V and 7 bases at J, with 19 bases in the middle. The CDR3 region is CSARESRGYRLNEQFF. The CDR3 DNA follows: TGCAGTGCTAGAGAGAGCCGAGGGTATCGTTTAAATGAGCAGTTCTTC.

The chain is built from TRBV5-8 and TRBJ2-7; 14 nucleotides align to TRBD2. V lost 7 bases to trimming and J lost 6 bases; unmatched junction nucleotides: 3. Germline V gene data show CDR1 as SGHTS and CDR2 as YDEGEE. The CDR3 is 13 residues long. CDR3 sequence: CASFGLAGGEQYF. CDR3 nucleotides: TGTGCCAGCTTCGGACTAGCGGGAGGCGAGCAGTACTTC.

The chain employs TRBV2 and TRBJ2-7; TRBD2 aligns across 7 bases. Trimming at V came to 7 bases and at J to 3 bases, leaving 9 bases not matched to a gene. Germline-derived CDR1 and CDR2 are SNHLY and FYNNEI. The length of the CDR3 is 14 residues. In nucleotides, the CDR3 is TGTGCCAGCACCCGGACTAGGGCAGACTACGAGCAGTACTTC. Its protein product is CASTRTRADYEQYF.

V is TRBV2 and J is TRBJ2-7; the D gene is possibly TRBD2 (6 bases). CDR1 and CDR2 (germline): SNHLY, FYNNEI. The CDR3 has 12 amino acids. The V end lost 7 bases, the J end lost 3 bases, and 10 bases lay between the germline ends. The CDR3 DNA is TGTGCCAGCATAGCGGCCGACTACGAGCAGTACTTC. It codes for CASIAADYEQYF.

J is TRBJ2-7 and V is TRBV6-5; 11 bases are a match to TRBD2. The germline gives CDR1 MNHEY, CDR2 SVGAGI. V lost 1 base to trimming and J lost 0 bases; unmatched junction nucleotides: 2. This CDR3 spans 16 amino acids. CDR3 DNA sequence: TGTGCCAGCAGTTACTTCGGGACTAGCGGCTCCTACGAGCAGTACTTC. Translating it yields CASSYFGTSGSYEQYF.

The V and J genes are TRBV29-1 and TRBJ2-7; D gene ambiguous. Germline V gene lookup returns CDR1 SQVTM and CDR2 ANQGSEA. The CDR3 is 14 amino acids. The ends were cut back, 3 bases at V and 4 bases at J, with 16 bases in the middle. CDR3 residues: CSVEEGYVEYEQYF. CDR3 DNA: TGCAGCGTTGAGGAAGGCTACGTGGAATACGAGCAGTACTTC.

The chain recombines TRBV10-3 with TRBJ2-7; 7 bases line up with TRBD2. The CDR3 is made up of 14 amino acids. J was trimmed by 5 bases and V by 2 bases; bases with no gene match: 6. In germline, CDR1 is ENHRY, CDR2 SYGVKD. CDR3 amino acids: CAISEGLGIHEQYF. In DNA form, the CDR3 reads TGTGCCATCAGTGAGGGACTAGGGATCCACGAGCAGTACTTC.

This rearrangement joins TRBV5-1 to TRBJ2-1; no reliable D call. The germline CDR1 and CDR2 sequences are SGHRS and YFSETQ. The CDR3 runs to 15 residues. V shed 3 bases and J shed 2 bases, with 12 bases lying between them. CDR3 coding DNA: TGCGCCAGCAGCTGGATGTCAAGCCCCTACAATGAGCAGTTCTTC. This codes for CASSWMSSPYNEQFF.

This clonotype came up a few times. This sequence joins TRBV4-2 and TRBJ2-2, with TRBD2 identical over 8 bases. The CDR3 runs 16 residues. CDR1 and CDR2 (germline): LGHNA, YNFKEQ. V lost 1 base to trimming and J lost 6 bases; unmatched junction nucleotides: 7. The CDR3 loop is CASSQVEREGPGELFF. The DNA of the CDR3 is TGTGCCAGCAGCCAAGTAGAACGGGAGGGCCCCGGGGAGCTGTTTTTT.